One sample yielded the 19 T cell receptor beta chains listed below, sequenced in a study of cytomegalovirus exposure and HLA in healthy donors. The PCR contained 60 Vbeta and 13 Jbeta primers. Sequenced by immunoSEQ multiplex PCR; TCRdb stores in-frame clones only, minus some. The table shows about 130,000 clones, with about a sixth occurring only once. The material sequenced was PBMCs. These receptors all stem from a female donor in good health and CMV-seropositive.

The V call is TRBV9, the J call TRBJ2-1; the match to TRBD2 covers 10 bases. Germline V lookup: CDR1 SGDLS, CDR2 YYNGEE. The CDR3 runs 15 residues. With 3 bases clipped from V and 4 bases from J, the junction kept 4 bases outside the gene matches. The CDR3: CASSDTSGTYNEQFF. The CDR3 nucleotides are TGTGCCAGCAGCGACACTAGCGGGACGTACAATGAGCAGTTCTTC.

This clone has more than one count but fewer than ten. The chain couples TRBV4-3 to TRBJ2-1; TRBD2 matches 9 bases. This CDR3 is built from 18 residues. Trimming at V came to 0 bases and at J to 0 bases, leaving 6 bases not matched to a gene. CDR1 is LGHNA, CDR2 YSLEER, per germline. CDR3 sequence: CASSQEYLAGLSYNEQFF. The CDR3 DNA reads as TGCGCCAGCAGCCAAGAATACCTAGCGGGGCTCTCCTACAATGAGCAGTTCTTC.

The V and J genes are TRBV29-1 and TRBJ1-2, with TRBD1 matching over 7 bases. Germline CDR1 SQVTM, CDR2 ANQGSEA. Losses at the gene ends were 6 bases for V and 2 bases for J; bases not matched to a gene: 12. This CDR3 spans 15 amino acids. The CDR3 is CSVSPGQEENYGYTF. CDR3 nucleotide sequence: TGCAGCGTGTCACCTGGACAGGAAGAGAACTATGGCTACACCTTC.

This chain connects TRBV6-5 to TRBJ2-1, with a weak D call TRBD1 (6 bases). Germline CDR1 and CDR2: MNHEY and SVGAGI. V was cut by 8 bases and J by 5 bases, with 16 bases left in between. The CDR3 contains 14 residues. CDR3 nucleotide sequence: TGTGCCAGCTCTACAGGGATCGGTCACAATGAGCAGTTCTTC. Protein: CASSTGIGHNEQFF.

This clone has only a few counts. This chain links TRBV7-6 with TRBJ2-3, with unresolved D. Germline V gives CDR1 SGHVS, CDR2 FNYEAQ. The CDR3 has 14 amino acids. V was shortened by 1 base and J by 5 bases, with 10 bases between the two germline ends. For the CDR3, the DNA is TGTGCCAGCAGCTTAGATCGGTATAGAGATACGCAGTATTTT. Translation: CASSLDRYRDTQYF.

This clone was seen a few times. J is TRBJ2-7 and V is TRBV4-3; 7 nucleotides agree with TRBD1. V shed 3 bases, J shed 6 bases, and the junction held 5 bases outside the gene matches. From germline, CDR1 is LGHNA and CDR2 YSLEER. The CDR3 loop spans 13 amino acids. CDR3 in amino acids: CASSQVTGAEQYF. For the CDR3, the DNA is TGCGCCAGCAGCCAGGTTACAGGGGCCGAGCAGTACTTC.

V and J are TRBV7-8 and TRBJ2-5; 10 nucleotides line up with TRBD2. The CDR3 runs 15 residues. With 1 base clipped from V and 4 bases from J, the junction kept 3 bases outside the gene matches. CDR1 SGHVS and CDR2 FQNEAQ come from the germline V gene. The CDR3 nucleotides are TGTGCCAGCAGCTTAGAGCGGGGGGGCAGAGAGACCCAGTACTTC. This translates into CASSLERGGRETQYF. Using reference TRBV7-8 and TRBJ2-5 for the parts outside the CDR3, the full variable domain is GAGVSQSPRYKVAKRGQDVALRCDPISGHVSLFWYQQALGQGPEFLTYFQNEAQLDKSGLPSDRFFAERPEGSVSTLKIQRTQQEDSAVYLCASSLERGGRETQYFGPGTRLLVL.

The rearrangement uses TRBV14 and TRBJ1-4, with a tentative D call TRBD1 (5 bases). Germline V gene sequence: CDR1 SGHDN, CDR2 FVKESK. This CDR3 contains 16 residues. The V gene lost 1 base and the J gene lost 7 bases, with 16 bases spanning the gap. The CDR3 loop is CASSQVWQQGGEKLFF. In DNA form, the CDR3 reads TGTGCCAGCAGCCAAGTTTGGCAGCAGGGAGGTGAAAAACTGTTTTTT.

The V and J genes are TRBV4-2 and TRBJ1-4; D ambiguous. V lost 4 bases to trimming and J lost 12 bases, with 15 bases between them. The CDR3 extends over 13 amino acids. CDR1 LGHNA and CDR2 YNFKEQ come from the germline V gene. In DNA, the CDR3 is TGTGCCAGCAGCCCCCCCACCGGGCGGGAACTGTTTTTT. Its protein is CASSPPTGRELFF.

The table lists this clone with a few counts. For the CDR3, the DNA is TGTGCCAGCAGCAAGACTAGCATCTCTGGCGAGCAGTACTTC. This translates into CASSKTSISGEQYF. The chain joins TRBV7-2 to TRBJ2-7; TRBD2 aligns across 7 bases. In germline, CDR1 is SGHTA, CDR2 FQGNSA. There are 14 residues in the CDR3. V lost 5 bases to trimming and J lost 6 bases; unmatched junction nucleotides: 10.

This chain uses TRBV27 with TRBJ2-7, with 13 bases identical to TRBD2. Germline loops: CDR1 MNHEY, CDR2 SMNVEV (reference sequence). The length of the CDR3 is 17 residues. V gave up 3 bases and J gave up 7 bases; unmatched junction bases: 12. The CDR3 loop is CASSLSFGTSGTREQYF. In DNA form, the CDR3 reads TGTGCCAGCAGTTTGAGCTTCGGGACTAGCGGGACTCGTGAGCAGTACTTC.

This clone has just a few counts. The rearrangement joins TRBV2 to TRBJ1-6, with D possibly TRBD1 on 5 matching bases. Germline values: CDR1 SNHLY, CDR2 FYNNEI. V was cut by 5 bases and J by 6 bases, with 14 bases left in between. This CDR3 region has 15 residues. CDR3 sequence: CASSFGRQSNSPLHF. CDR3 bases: TGTGCCAGCAGTTTTGGCAGACAGAGTAATTCACCCCTCCACTTT.

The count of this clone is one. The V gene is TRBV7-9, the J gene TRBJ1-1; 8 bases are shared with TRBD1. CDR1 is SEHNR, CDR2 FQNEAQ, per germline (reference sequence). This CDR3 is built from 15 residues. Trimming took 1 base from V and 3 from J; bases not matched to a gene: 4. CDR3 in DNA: TGTGCCAGCAGCTTAGAGGCAGGGGGCGACACTGAAGCTTTCTTT. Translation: CASSLEAGGDTEAFF.

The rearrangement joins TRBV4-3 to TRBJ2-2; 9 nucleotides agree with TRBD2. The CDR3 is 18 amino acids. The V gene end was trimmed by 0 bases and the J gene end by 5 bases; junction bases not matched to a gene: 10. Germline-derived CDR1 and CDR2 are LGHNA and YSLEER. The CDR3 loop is CASSQEGWPAGGTGELFF. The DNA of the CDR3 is TGCGCCAGCAGCCAAGAAGGGTGGCCAGCGGGAGGAACCGGGGAGCTGTTTTTT.

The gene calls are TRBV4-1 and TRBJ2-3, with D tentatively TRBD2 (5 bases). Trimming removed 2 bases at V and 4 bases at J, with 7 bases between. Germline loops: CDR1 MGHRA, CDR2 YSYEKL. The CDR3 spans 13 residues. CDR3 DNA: TGCGCCAGCAGCCAACTAGCCCCAGATACGCAGTATTTT. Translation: CASSQLAPDTQYF.

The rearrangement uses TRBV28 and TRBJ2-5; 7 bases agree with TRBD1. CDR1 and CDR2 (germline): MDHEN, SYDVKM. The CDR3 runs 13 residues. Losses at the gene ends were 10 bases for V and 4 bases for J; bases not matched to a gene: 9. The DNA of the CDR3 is TGTGCCATCCAGGACAGGCCCGCAGAGACCCAGTACTTC. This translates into CAIQDRPAETQYF.

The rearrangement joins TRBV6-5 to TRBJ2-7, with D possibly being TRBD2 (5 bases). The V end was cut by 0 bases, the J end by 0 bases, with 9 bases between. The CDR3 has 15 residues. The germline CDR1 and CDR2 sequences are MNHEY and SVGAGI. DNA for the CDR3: TGTGCCAGCAGTTACTCTAGCGCATACTCCTACGAGCAGTACTTC. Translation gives CASSYSSAYSYEQYF.

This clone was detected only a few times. The CDR3, as DNA: TGTGCCAGCAGTTTCCCACTAGCCCAGCAGGGGGATGAGCAGTTCTTC. The encoded protein is CASSFPLAQQGDEQFF. The rearrangement links TRBV28 to TRBJ2-1, with TRBD1 as a possible D gene (7 bases). V was clipped by 3 bases and J by 8 bases, with 20 bases between them. The CDR3 is 16 residues long. From germline, CDR1 is MDHEN and CDR2 SYDVKM. Supplemented by reference TRBV28 and TRBJ2-1, the full variable domain reads DVKVTQSSRYLVKRTGEKVFLECVQDMDHENMFWYRQDPGLGLRLIYFSYDVKMKEKGDIPEGYSVSREKKERFSLILESASTNQTSMYLCASSFPLAQQGDEQFFGPGTRLTVL.

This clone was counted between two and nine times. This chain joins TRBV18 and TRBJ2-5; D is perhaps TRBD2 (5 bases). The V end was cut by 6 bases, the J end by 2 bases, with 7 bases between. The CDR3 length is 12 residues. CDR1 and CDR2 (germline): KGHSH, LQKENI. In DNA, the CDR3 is TGTGCCAGCTCCAGAGGGCAAGAGACCCAGTACTTC. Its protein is CASSRGQETQYF.